The next 16 T cell receptor beta chains were all read from a single sample in a study of hypomethylating agent response in myelodysplastic syndrome. Sequenced by immunoSEQ multiplex PCR; TCRdb stores in-frame clones only, minus some. In the table there are several thousand clones, roughly four fifths of which are singletons. The sample consisted of bone marrow, taken before or after starting hypomethylating agent treatment for myelodysplastic syndrome (not recorded which). Receptors originate from a human donor with myelodysplastic syndrome.

The chain employs TRBV2 and TRBJ2-3, with 11 bases lining up with TRBD2. V gave up 8 bases and J gave up 2 bases; unmatched junction bases: 3. CDR1 is SNHLY and CDR2 is FYNNEI in the germline V gene. There are 14 residues in the CDR3. The CDR3 loop is CASGLAGLTDTQYF. Here the CDR3 DNA reads TGTGCCAGCGGACTAGCGGGCCTCACAGATACGCAGTATTTT.

The V call is TRBV7-7, the J call TRBJ2-5; 9 nucleotides agree with TRBD1. Germline V gene sequence: CDR1 SSHAT, CDR2 FNYEAQ (reference sequence). Germline trimming cut 5 bases from V and 0 bases from J; bases unmatched to any gene: 4. The CDR3 totals 15 residues. The CDR3 DNA sequence: TGTGCCAGCAGCCTTGACAGGGGGAACCAAGAGACCCAGTACTTC. It specifies CASSLDRGNQETQYF. Full variable domain (missing parts from reference TRBV7-7 and TRBJ2-5): GAGVSQSPRYKVTKRGQDVTLRCDPISSHATLYWYQQALGQGPEFLTYFNYEAQPDKSGLPSDRFSAERPEGSISTLTIQRTEQRDSAMYRCASSLDRGNQETQYFGPGTRLLVL.

The chain uses TRBV11-3 and TRBJ2-5; 9 bases align to TRBD1. V trimming: 5 bases; J trimming: 1 base; junction bases outside the gene matches: 2. From germline, CDR1 is SGHNT and CDR2 YENEEA. CDR3 length: 14 residues. CDR3 loop: CASSPGQGQETQYF. The CDR3 nucleotides are TGTGCCAGCAGCCCGGGACAGGGCCAAGAGACCCAGTACTTC.

The J gene is TRBJ2-7, the V gene TRBV28, with 10 bases matching TRBD1. This CDR3 has 15 residues. Germline loops: CDR1 MDHEN, CDR2 SYDVKM. V was pared by 3 bases and J by 7 bases, with 9 bases of the junction left unmatched. The CDR3 region has the DNA TGTGCCAGCAGTTTCCGACAGGGGGCTAGTCGGGAGCAGTACTTC. Protein: CASSFRQGASREQYF.

With regard to this clone: The sample carries other DNA sequences with the same CDR3. The chain recombines TRBV5-4 with TRBJ2-6, with unresolved D. Germline V gives CDR1 SGHNT, CDR2 YYREEE (reference sequence). The CDR3 covers 17 residues. The germline V and J ends were trimmed by 7 bases and 5 bases, with 22 bases remaining between them. CDR3 residues: CASEQLVPESRANVLTF. CDR3 nucleotides: TGTGCCAGCGAGCAGCTCGTACCAGAAAGTCGGGCCAACGTCCTGACTTTC.

The V gene is TRBV5-1, the J gene TRBJ2-1; 8 bases are a match to TRBD1. This CDR3 comprises 15 residues. The ends lost 0 bases at V and 8 bases at J; junction bases unmatched: 7. CDR1 is SGHRS, CDR2 YFSETQ, per germline. This CDR3 is CASSLGSGGTYEQFF. The CDR3 coding sequence is TGCGCCAGCAGCTTGGGCTCAGGGGGCACGTATGAGCAGTTCTTC.

This sequence joins TRBV5-4 and TRBJ2-1; no reliable D call. Trimming took 4 bases from V and 7 from J, leaving 6 bases between them. CDR3 size: 11 residues. The germline V gene encodes CDR1 SGHNT and CDR2 YYREEE (reference sequence). The CDR3 here is CASSPGNEQFF. In DNA form, the CDR3 reads TGTGCCAGCAGCCCTGGGAATGAGCAGTTCTTC.

As regards this clone: One end of the junction fails to match germline, which may point to a read error. The same CDR3 also results from other DNA sequences found in this sample. V gene TRBV30 combines with J gene TRBJ2-5, with D unclear. The CDR3 is made up of 10 amino acids. Germline lookup yields CDR1 GTSNPN and CDR2 SVGIG (reference sequence). The CDR3 sequence: CAWGTETQYF. For the CDR3, the DNA is TGCGCCTGGGGAACGGAGACCCAGTACTTC.

The chain couples TRBV10-2 to TRBJ1-2, with 9 positions matching TRBD1. This CDR3 is 16 amino acids long. The junction had 12 bases not matched to a gene; V was cut back by 4 bases and J by 6 bases. Germline V CDR1 and CDR2: WSHSY, SAAADI. This CDR3 reads CASSVRDREGRDGYTF. The CDR3 DNA follows: TGCGCCAGCAGTGTTCGGGACAGGGAGGGAAGGGATGGCTACACCTTC.

The chain recombines TRBV2 with TRBJ2-2; D might be TRBD1 (6 bases). The germline gives CDR1 SNHLY, CDR2 FYNNEI. The CDR3 loop spans 15 amino acids. V gave up 3 bases and J gave up 5 bases, with 13 bases separating them. CDR3 amino acids: CASSDSPGATGELFF. Here the CDR3 DNA reads TGTGCCAGCAGTGATAGTCCAGGGGCTACCGGGGAGCTGTTTTTT. Together with reference TRBV2 and TRBJ2-2, the CDR3 gives the full variable domain: EPEVTQTPSHQVTQMGQEVILRCVPISNHLYFYWYRQILGQKVEFLVSFYNNEISEKSEIFDDQFSVERPDGSNFTLKIRSTKLEDSAMYFCASSDSPGATGELFFGEGSRLTVL.

J is TRBJ1-5 and V is TRBV4-1; D remains unclear. Germline lookup yields CDR1 MGHRA and CDR2 YSYEKL. Trimming removed 0 bases from V and 4 bases from J, with 13 bases in between. This CDR3 has 16 amino acids. CDR3 in amino acids: CASSQDQRELNQPQHF. CDR3 bases: TGCGCCAGCAGCCAAGATCAGCGAGAATTAAATCAGCCCCAGCATTTT.

The chain is built from TRBV11-2 and TRBJ1-1; D unclear. CDR3 length: 11 residues. V gave up 1 base and J gave up 6 bases, with 3 bases separating them. Looked up from germline, CDR1 is SGHAT and CDR2 is FQNNGV. In DNA form, the CDR3 reads TGTGCCAGCAGCTTAGGCGCTGAAGCTTTCTTT. Translating it yields CASSLGAEAFF. The full variable domain, completed using reference TRBV11-2 and TRBJ1-1, is EAGVAQSPRYKIIEKRQSVAFWCNPISGHATLYWYQQILGQGPKLLIQFQNNGVVDDSQLPKDRFSAERLKGVDSTLKIQPAKLEDSAVYLCASSLGAEAFFGQGTRLTVV.

Only one count was recorded for this clone. The genes are TRBV18 and TRBJ2-7, with 12 nucleotides matching TRBD2. This CDR3 is built from 17 residues. In germline, CDR1 is KGHSH, CDR2 LQKENI. The trim removed 2 bases at V and 0 bases at J, leaving 5 bases unmatched. The CDR3 is CASSPSSGGASSYEQYF. CDR3 bases: TGTGCCAGCTCACCATCTAGCGGGGGGGCCAGCTCCTACGAGCAGTACTTC.

This chain links TRBV30 with TRBJ1-1, with unresolved D. The germline V and J ends were trimmed by 1 base and 5 bases, with 11 bases remaining between them. Germline values: CDR1 GTSNPN, CDR2 SVGIG (reference sequence). The CDR3 consists of 13 residues. The CDR3 sequence is CAWSGGKRTEAFF. DNA of the CDR3: TGTGCCTGGAGTGGCGGGAAGCGAACTGAAGCTTTCTTT.

This clone has a single count. This chain joins TRBV11-2 and TRBJ2-1; D might be TRBD2 (6 bases). CDR1 is SGHAT and CDR2 is FQNNGV in the germline V gene. Trimming left V 4 bases short and J 0 bases short, with 16 bases between. CDR3 size: 17 residues. DNA for the CDR3: TGTGCCAGCAGCTCAACCTTAGCGGTCCGCTCCTACAATGAGCAGTTCTTC. Translation gives CASSSTLAVRSYNEQFF.

The gene calls are TRBV14 and TRBJ1-1; D is unresolved. This CDR3 has 13 residues. V was pared by 0 bases and J by 7 bases, with 9 bases between. Germline assignment: CDR1 SGHDN and CDR2 FVKESK. Here the CDR3 DNA reads TGTGCCAGCAGCCAAGATAGGTGGCATGAAGCTTTCTTT. This gives the protein CASSQDRWHEAFF. Full variable domain (outside the CDR3, taken from reference TRBV14 and TRBJ1-1): EAGVTQFPSHSVIEKGQTVTLRCDPISGHDNLYWYRRVMGKEIKFLLHFVKESKQDESGMPNNRFLAERTGGTYSTLKVQPAELEDSGVYFCASSQDRWHEAFFGQGTRLTVV.